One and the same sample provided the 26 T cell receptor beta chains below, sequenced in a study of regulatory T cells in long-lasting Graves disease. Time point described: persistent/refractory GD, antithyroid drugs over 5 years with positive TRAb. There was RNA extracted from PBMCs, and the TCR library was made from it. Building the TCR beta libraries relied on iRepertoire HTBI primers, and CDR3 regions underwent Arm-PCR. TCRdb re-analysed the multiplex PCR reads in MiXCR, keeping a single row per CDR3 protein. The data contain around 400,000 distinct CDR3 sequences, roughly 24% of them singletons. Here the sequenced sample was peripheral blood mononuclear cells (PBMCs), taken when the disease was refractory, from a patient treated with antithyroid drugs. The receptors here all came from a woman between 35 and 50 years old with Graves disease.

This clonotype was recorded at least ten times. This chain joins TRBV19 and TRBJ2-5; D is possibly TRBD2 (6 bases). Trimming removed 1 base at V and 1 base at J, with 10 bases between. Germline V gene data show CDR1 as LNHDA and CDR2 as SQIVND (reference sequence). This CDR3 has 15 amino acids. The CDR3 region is CASSIGTGGQETQYF. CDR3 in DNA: TGTGCCAGTAGTATAGGTACCGGGGGCCAAGAGACCCAGTACTTC.

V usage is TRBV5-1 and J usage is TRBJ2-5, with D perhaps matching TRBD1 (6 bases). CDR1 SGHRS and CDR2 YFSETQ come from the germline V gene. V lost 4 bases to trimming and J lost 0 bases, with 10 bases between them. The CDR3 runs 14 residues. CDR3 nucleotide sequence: TGCGCCAGCAGCCCAGGGGCTTACCAAGAGACCCAGTACTTC. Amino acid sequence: CASSPGAYQETQYF.

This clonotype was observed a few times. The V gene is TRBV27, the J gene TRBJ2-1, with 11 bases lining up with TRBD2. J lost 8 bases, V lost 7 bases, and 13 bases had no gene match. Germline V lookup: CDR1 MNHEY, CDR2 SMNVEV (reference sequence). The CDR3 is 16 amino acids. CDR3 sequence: CASKLSGRAFYHEQFF. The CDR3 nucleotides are TGTGCCAGCAAACTTAGCGGGAGGGCCTTTTACCATGAGCAGTTCTTC.

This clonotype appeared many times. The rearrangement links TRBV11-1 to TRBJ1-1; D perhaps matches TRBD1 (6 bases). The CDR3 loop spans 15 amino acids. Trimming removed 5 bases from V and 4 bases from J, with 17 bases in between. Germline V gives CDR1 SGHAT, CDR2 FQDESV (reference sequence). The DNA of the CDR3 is TGTGCCAGCAGCCACCCGTGGGGGGCAGGCACTGAAGCTTTCTTT. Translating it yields CASSHPWGAGTEAFF.

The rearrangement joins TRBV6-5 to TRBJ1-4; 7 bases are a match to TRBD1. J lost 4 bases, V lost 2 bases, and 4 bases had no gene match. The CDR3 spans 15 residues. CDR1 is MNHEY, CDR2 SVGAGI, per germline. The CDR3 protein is CASSYPYRGNEKLFF. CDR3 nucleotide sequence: TGTGCCAGCAGTTACCCGTACAGGGGTAATGAAAAACTGTTTTTT.

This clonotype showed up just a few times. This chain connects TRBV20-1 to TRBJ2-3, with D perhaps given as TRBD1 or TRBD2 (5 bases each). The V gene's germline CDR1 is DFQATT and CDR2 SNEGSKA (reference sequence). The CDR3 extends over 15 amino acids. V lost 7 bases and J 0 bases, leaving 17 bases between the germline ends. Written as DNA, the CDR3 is TGCAGTGTACCGGGACCCCTTTCAAGCACAGATACGCAGTATTTT. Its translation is CSVPGPLSSTDTQYF.

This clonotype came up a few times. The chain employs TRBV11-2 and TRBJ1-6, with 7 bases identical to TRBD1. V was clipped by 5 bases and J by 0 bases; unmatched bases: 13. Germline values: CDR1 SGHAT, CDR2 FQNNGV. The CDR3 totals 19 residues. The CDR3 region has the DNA TGTGCCAGCAGCCCTAATTTCCAACAGGGGCGCTCCTATAATTCACCCCTCCACTTT. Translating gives CASSPNFQQGRSYNSPLHF.

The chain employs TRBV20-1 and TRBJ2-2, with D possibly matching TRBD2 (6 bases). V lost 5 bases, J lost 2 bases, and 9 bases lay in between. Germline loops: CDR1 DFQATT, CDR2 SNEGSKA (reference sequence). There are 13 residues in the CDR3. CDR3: CSAWDSNTGELFF. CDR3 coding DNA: TGCAGTGCTTGGGACTCTAACACCGGGGAGCTGTTTTTT.

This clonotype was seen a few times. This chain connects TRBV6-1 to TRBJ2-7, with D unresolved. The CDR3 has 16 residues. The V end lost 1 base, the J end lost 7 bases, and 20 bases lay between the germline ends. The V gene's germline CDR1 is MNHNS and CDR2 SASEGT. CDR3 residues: CASSEEYYRYPMEQYF. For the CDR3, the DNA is TGTGCCAGCAGTGAAGAGTACTATAGGTACCCCATGGAGCAGTACTTC.

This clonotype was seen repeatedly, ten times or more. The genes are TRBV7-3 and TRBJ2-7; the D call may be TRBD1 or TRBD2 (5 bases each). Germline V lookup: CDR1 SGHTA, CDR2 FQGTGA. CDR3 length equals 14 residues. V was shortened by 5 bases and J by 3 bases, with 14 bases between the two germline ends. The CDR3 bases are TGTGCCAGCAGCCGGGGAGCTAGGGGCTACGAGCAGTACTTC. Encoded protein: CASSRGARGYEQYF.

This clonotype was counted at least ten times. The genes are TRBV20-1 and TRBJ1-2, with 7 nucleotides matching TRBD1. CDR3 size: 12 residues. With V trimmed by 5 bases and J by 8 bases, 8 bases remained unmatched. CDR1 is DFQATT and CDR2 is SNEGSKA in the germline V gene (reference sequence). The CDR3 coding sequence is TGCAGTGCTCGGGGGGACAGTGGGGGCTACACCTTC. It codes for CSARGDSGGYTF.

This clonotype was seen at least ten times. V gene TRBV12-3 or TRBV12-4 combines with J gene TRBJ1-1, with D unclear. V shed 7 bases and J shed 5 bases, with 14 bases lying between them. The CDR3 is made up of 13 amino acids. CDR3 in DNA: TGTGCCAGCACCATAGGTTTGTCAACTGAAGCTTTCTTT. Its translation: CASTIGLSTEAFF.

CDR3 nucleotides: TGCGCCAGCAGCTTGTCTAACCCCTACGAGCAGTACTTC. Its translation: CASSLSNPYEQYF. The chain uses TRBV5-1 and TRBJ2-7; the D is unclear. CDR1 SGHRS and CDR2 YFSETQ come from the germline V gene. Trimming left V 1 base short and J 2 bases short, with 7 bases between. CDR3 length: 13 amino acids. The whole variable domain, remainder taken from reference TRBV5-1 and TRBJ2-7, is KAGVTQTPRYLIKTRGQQVTLSCSPISGHRSVSWYQQTPGQGLQFLFEYFSETQRNKGNFPGRFSGRQFSNSRSEMNVSTLELGDSALYLCASSLSNPYEQYFGPGTRLTVT.

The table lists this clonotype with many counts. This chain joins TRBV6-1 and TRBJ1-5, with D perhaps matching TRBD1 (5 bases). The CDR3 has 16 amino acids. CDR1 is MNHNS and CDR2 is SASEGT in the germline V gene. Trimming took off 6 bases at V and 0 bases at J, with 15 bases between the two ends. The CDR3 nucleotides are TGTGCCAGCAGCGGGAAACTCAGGGCTAGCAATCAGCCCCAGCATTTT. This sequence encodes CASSGKLRASNQPQHF.

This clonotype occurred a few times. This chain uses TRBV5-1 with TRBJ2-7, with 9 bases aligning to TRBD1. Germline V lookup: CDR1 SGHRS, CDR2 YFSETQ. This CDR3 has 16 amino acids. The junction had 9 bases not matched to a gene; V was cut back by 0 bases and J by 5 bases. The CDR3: CASSLVQGQGYHEQYF. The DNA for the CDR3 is TGCGCCAGCAGCTTGGTTCAAGGACAGGGGTACCACGAGCAGTACTTC.

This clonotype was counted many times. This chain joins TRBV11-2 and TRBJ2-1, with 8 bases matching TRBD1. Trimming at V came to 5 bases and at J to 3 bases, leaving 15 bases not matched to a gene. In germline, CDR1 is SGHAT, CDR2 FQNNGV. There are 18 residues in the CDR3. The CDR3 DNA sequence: TGTGCCAGCAGCAATCTGACTCGTTGGGACAGGTACTACAATGAGCAGTTCTTC. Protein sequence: CASSNLTRWDRYYNEQFF.

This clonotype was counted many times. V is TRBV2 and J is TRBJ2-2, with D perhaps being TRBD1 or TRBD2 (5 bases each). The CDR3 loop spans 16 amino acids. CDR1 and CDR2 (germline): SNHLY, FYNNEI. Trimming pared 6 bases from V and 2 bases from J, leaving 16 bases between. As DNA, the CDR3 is TGTGCCAGCAGCCCCACCGGGACGATTAACACCGGGGAGCTGTTTTTT. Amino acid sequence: CASSPTGTINTGELFF.

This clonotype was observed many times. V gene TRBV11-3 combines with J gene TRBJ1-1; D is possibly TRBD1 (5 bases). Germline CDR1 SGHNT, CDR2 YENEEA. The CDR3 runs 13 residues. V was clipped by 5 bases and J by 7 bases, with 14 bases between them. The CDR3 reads CASSPGWGGEAFF. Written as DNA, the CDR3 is TGTGCCAGCAGCCCCGGGTGGGGCGGTGAAGCTTTCTTT.

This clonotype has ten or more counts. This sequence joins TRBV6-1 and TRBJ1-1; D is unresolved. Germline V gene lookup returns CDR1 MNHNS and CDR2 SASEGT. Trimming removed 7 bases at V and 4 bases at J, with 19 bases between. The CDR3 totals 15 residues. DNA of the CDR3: TGTGCCAGCAACCCACTCCGGACCGCGGTCACTGAAGCTTTCTTT. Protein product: CASNPLRTAVTEAFF.

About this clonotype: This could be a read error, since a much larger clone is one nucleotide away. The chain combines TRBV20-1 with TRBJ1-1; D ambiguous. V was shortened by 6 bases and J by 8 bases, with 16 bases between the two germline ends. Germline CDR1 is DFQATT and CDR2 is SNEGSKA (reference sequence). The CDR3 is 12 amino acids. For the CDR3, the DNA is TGCAGTGCCTTGACAAGAGGGCAGGAAGCTTTCTTT. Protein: CSALTRGQEAFF.

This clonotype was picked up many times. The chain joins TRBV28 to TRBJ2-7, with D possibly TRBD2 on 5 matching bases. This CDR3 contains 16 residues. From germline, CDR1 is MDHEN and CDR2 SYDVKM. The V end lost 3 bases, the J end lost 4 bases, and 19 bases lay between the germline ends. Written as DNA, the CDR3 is TGTGCCAGCAGTTTCCGGTCGGCGGGTACGACTTACGAGCAGTACTTC. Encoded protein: CASSFRSAGTTYEQYF. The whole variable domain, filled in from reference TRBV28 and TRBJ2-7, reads DVKVTQSSRYLVKRTGEKVFLECVQDMDHENMFWYRQDPGLGLRLIYFSYDVKMKEKGDIPEGYSVSREKKERFSLILESASTNQTSMYLCASSFRSAGTTYEQYFGPGTRLTVT.

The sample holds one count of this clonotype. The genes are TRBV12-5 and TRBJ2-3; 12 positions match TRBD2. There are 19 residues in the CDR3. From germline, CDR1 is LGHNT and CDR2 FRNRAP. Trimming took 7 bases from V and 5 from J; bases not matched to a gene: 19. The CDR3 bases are TGTGCTAGTGCCACCGGACTAGCGGGAATCTCCCCAGACAGAGATACGCAGTATTTT. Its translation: CASATGLAGISPDRDTQYF.

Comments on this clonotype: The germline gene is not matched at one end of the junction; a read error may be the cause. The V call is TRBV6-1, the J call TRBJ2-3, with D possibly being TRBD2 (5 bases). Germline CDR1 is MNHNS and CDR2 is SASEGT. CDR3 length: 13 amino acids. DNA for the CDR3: TGCGCCAGCAGTGTTTTACCGGGAAGGACGCAGTATTTT. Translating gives CASSVLPGRTQYF.

The DNA of the CDR3 is TGTGCCAGCAGTGGGGCAGGGGGCCCCCAGTTCTTC. It is translated as CASSGAGGPQFF. The chain links TRBV12-3 or TRBV12-4 to TRBJ2-1; the match to TRBD1 covers 8 bases. The CDR3 spans 12 residues. Unmatched junction bases numbered 7, after V lost 5 bases and J lost 13 bases.

CDR3 nucleotide sequence: TGTGCCACCAAAGGGCAGACCTACGATCGGCAGTACTTC. This codes for CATKGQTYDRQYF. The chain uses TRBV15 and TRBJ2-7; D gene uncertain. CDR3 size: 13 residues. The V end was cut by 7 bases, the J end by 9 bases, with 19 bases between. Germline V gene sequence: CDR1 LNHNV, CDR2 YYDKDF (reference sequence).

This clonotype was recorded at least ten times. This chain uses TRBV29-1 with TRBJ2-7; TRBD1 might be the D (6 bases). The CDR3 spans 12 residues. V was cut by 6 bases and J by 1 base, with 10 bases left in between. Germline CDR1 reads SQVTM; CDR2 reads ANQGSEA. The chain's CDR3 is CSVVGTSYEQYF. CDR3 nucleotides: TGCAGCGTCGTTGGGACATCCTACGAGCAGTACTTC.